This T cell receptor (beta chain) was obtained from a study of shared clonotypes between healthy human individuals. Profiled with immunoSEQ multiplex PCR; TCRdb holds only in-frame clones, not every one. The sample has almost 750,000 clones; over 60% are singletons. With regard to this clone: The antigen is unknown.

CDR3 length: 15 amino acids. Trimming at V came to 2 bases and at J to 4 bases, leaving 5 bases not matched to a gene. Germline assignment: CDR1 LNHNV and CDR2 YYDKDF (reference sequence). The study, taken as a whole, reports: Around 5% was the fraction of naive CD4 clonotypes found shared across several donors.

The V gene is TRBV15, the J gene TRBJ2-1, with TRBD2 matching 7 bases. This TCR derives from a woman in her twenties or thirties in good health. What was sequenced was memory CD4+ T cells sorted from blood. Regarding subset: CD45RA-negative fraction. The CDR3 nucleotides are TGTGCCACCAGCAGATCCGGGACTACTTACAATGAGCAGTTCTTC. This translates into CATSRSGTTYNEQFF.